The TCR beta chain described here comes from a study of CXCR4 blockade with PD-1 therapy in pancreatic cancer (dated by TCRdb to the late 2010s). In terms of the full investigation: The study analyzed resected pancreatic ductal adenocarcinoma using both multiplex immunohistochemistry and TCRbeta immunosequencing, alongside ex vivo slice culture that tested PD-1 and CXCR4 blockade. Two geographically distinct regions were TCR-sequenced from each of about six tumors to assess intratumoral heterogeneity.

Worth noting for this clone: Its antigen target is currently unknown. Per-base quality was not reported, and no clone a single base away is much larger than it.

The archived tumor blocks were obtained from patients to whom no neoadjuvant therapy had been administered before resection. In the preserved-tissue arm, the study used about 31 surgical resection samples taken from 24 pancreatic ductal adenocarcinoma patients who had not previously been treated. DNA for the resection arm was extracted from ten 5-micron curls of FFPE tumor cut next to the multiplex immunohistochemistry slide. CDR1 and CDR2 are read off the germline V gene as KGHSH and LQKENI. The CDR3 sequence holds 14 residues, the cysteine and phenylalanine included. The entry retains the CDR3 DNA only, 42 bases that are in frame from base 1. Cut back by 8 bases and 4 bases, the V and J ends lie 17 bases apart. Using the immunoSEQ Assay at Adaptive Biotechnologies, the researchers immunosequenced TCRbeta CDR3 regions from the extracted DNA. Regarding the original processing steps: To measure the absolute abundance of each unique TCRbeta CDR3, the sequences were collapsed and filtered. Clonality, calculated using only productive in-frame rearrangements, was defined as 1 minus Pielou's evenness. Regional overlap was measured by following the top 100 nucleotide rearrangements across paired samples, and the Morisita index was used to compare paired samples with unrelated samples. The immunoSEQ Rearrangement Details tool was used to assess convergence of nucleotide rearrangements onto identical amino acid sequences. Imported from immuneACCESS, the table was reduced by TCRdb to in-frame sequences with V and J called. These copies leave out some clones; in studies compared against another copy, an unresolved V gene accounts for under half, and the cause of the remainder is not known. The V and J calls and clone size come from that table; D and trimming were worked out from the DNA. In all, the sample holds approximately 17,000 clones, and about two thirds of those were seen once. The top ten clonotypes cover 5.5% to 6% of the sample.

The paper as a whole reports these results and caveats: Tumors had clonal expansion, with a mean productive clonality of around 0.14 compared with about 0.05 in healthy blood, yet clonality showed no correlation with survival. A strong correlation was found between the frequency of an amino acid clone and the number of distinct nucleotide rearrangements encoding that clone, which suggests convergent selection driven by common tumor antigens. Because only TCRbeta chains were sequenced, true antigen-specificity overlap among the convergent dominant clones remained unconfirmed, awaiting paired alpha-beta single-cell sequencing.

Material for sequencing was tumor tissue. This TCR came from a human donor with pancreatic ductal adenocarcinoma. The rearranged chain carries TRBV18 and TRBJ1-2; a weak D assignment points to TRBD1 (5 bases agree). CDR3 region: CASRTGGNGYGYTF. The base sequence is TGTGCCAGCCGGACGGGGGGGAACGGCTATGGCTACACCTTC.